This TCR beta chain emerged from a study of T cell responses to AZD1222 COVID-19 vaccine. Notes on the study in general: White British ancestry dominated among donors, who included more females, and clonal diversity was possibly underestimated. With two AZD1222 doses given, Spike-specific TCR breadth and depth both rose.

Notes on this clone: The antigen remains undetermined.

Trimming shortened V by 8 bases and J by 4 bases, and 12 bases separated the two germline ends. The CDR3 covers 13 residues. CDR1 and CDR2 (germline): SGHTA, FQGNSA. Method: immunoSEQ multiplex PCR; TCRdb's copy keeps in-frame clones and lacks some. Counted here are about 100,000 clones, 85% to 90% occurring once; the ten biggest clones make up approximately 16%. The sequencing used peripheral blood, collected on day 0 of AZD1222 vaccination. This receptor was obtained from an adult in good health. The rearrangement joins TRBV7-2 to TRBJ1-5; D is unclear. The CDR3 region has the DNA TGTGCCAGCCGAGGGCAGCCTAATCAGCCCCAGCATTTT. This sequence encodes CASRGQPNQPQHF.